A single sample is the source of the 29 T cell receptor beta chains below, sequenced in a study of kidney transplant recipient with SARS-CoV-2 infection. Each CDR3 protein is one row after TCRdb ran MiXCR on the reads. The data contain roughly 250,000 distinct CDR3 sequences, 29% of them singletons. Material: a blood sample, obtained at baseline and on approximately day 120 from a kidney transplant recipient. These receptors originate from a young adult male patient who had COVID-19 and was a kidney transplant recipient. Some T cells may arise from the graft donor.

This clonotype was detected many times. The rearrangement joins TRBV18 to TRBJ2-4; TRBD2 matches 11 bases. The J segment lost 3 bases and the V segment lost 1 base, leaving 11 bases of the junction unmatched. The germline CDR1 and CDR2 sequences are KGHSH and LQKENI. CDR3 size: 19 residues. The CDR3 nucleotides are TGTGCCAGCTCACCACTTGATCTTAGCGGGAGGGCGAGCAAAAACATTCAGTACTTC. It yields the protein CASSPLDLSGRASKNIQYF.

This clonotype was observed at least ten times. This chain's CDR3 is CASSPRDRVQETQYF. The CDR3 coding sequence is TGTGCCAGCAGCCCCCGGGACAGGGTCCAAGAGACCCAGTACTTC. V and J are TRBV7-2 and TRBJ2-5; 9 positions match TRBD1. The J segment lost 1 base and the V segment lost 5 bases, leaving 5 bases of the junction unmatched. This CDR3 spans 15 amino acids. Germline CDR1 and CDR2: SGHTA and FQGNSA.

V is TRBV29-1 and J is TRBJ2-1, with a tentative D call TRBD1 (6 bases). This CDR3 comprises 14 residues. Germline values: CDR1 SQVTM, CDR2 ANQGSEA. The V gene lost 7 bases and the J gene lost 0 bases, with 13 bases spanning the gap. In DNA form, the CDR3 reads TGCAGCGCTGTGGGACAAAGCTCCTACAATGAGCAGTTCTTC. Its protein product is CSAVGQSSYNEQFF.

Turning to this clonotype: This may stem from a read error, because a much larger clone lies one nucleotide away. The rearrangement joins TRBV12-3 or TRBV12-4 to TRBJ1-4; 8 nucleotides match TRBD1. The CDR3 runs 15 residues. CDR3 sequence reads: CTSSLQGGLNEKLFF. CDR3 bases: TGTACCAGCAGTTTACAGGGGGGCTTGAATGAAAAACTGTTTTTT.

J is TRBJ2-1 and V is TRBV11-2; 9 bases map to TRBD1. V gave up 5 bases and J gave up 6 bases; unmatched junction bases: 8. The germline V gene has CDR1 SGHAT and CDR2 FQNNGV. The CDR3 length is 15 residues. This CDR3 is CASSPTDRGFNEQFF. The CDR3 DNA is TGTGCCAGCAGCCCCACGGACAGGGGATTCAATGAGCAGTTCTTC. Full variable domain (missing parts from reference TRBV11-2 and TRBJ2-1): EAGVAQSPRYKIIEKRQSVAFWCNPISGHATLYWYQQILGQGPKLLIQFQNNGVVDDSQLPKDRFSAERLKGVDSTLKIQPAKLEDSAVYLCASSPTDRGFNEQFFGPGTRLTVL.

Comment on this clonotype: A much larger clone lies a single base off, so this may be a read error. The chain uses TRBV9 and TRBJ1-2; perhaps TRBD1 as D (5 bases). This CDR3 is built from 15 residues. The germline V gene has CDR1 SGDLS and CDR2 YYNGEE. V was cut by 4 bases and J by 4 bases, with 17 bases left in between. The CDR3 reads CASSSGTRMGYGYTF. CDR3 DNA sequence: TGTGCCAGCAGCTCCGGGACCCGAATGGGCTATGGCTACACCTTC.

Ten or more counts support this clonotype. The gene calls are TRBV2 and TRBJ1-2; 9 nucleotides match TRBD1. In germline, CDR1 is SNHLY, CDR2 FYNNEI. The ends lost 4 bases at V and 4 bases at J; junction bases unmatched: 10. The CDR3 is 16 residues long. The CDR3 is CASSGRQGVVGYGYTF. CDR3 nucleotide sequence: TGTGCCAGCAGTGGGAGACAGGGGGTAGTGGGCTATGGCTACACCTTC.

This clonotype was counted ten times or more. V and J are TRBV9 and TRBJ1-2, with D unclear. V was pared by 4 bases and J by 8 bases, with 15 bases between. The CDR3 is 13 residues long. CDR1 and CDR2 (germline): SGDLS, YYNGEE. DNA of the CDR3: TGTGCCAGCAGCTACCTGGGCGGAGGGGGCTACACCTTC. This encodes CASSYLGGGGYTF.

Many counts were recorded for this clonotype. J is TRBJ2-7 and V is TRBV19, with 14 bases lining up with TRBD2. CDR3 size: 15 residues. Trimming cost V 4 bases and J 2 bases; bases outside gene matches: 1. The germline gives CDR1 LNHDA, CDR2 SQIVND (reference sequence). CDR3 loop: CASSKGLAGAYEQYF. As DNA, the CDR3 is TGTGCCAGTAGTAAGGGACTAGCGGGGGCCTACGAGCAGTACTTC.

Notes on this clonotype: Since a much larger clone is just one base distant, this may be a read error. The CDR3: CASTDEGRQPQHF. Here the CDR3 DNA reads TGTGCCAGTACCGATGAGGGGCGTCAGCCCCAGCATTTT. The chain couples TRBV19 to TRBJ1-5, with TRBD1 as a possible D gene (5 bases). The V gene lost 7 bases and the J gene lost 6 bases, with 13 bases spanning the gap. CDR1 LNHDA and CDR2 SQIVND come from the germline V gene (reference sequence). The CDR3 spans 13 residues.

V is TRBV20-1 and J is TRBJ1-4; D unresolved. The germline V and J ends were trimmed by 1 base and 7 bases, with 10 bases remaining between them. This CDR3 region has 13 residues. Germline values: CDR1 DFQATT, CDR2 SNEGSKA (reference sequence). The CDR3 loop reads CSARAPAAEKLFF. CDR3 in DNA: TGCAGTGCTAGAGCCCCCGCTGCTGAAAAACTGTTTTTT.

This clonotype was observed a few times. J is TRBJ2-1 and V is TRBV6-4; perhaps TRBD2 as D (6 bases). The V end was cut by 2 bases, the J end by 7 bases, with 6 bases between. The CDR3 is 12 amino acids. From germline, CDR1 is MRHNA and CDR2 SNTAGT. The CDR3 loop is CASSDRENEQFF. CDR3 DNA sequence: TGTGCCAGCAGTGACCGGGAGAATGAGCAGTTCTTC.

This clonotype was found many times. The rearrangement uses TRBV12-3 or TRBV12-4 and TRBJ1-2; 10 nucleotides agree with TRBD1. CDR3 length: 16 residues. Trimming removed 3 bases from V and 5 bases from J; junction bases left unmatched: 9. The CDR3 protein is CASSFGPDRGFYGYTF. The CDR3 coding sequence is TGTGCCAGCAGTTTTGGGCCGGACAGGGGGTTTTATGGCTACACCTTC.

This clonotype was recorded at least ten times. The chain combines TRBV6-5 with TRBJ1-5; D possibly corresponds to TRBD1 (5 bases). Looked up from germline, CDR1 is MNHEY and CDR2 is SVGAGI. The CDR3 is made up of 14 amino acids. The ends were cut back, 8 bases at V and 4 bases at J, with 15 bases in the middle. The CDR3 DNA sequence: TGTGCCAGCCATGGCAGGGAGTGGAATCAGCCCCAGCATTTT. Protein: CASHGREWNQPQHF.

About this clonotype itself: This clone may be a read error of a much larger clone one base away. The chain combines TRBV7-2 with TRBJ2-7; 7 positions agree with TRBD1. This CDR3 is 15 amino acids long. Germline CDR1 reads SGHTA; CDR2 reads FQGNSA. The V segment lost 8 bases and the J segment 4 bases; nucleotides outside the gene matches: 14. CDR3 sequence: CASGSRTGQWYEQYF. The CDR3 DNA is TGTGCCAGCGGCTCACGGACAGGACAATGGTACGAGCAGTACTTC. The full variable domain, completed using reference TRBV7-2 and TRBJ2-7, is GAGVSQSPSNKVTEKGKDVELRCDPISGHTALYWYRQSLGQGLEFLIYFQGNSAPDKSGLPSDRFSAERTGGSVSTLTIQRTQQEDSAVYLCASGSRTGQWYEQYFGPGTRLTVT.

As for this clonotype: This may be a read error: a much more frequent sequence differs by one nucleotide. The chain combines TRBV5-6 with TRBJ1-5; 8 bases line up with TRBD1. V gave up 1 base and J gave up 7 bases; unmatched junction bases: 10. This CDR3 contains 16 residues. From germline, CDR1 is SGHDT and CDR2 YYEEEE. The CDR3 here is CASSLSGQGANQPQHF. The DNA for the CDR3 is TGTGCCAGCAGCTTGAGTGGGCAGGGGGCTAACCAGCCCCAGCATTTT. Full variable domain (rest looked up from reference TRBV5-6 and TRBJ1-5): DAGVTQSPTHLIKTRGQQVTLRCSPKSGHDTVSWYQQALGQGPQFIFQYYEEEERQRGNFPDRFSGHQFPNYSSELNVNALLLGDSALYLCASSLSGQGANQPQHFGDGTRLSIL.

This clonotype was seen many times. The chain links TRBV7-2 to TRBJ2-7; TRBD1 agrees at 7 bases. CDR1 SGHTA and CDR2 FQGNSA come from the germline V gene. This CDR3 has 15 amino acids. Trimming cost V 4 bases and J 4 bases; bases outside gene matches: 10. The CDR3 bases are TGTGCCAGCAGCTCACGGACAGGACAATGGTACGAGCAGTACTTC. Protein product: CASSSRTGQWYEQYF.

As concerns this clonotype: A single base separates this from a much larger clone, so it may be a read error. In nucleotides, the CDR3 is TGTACCAGCAGTTTATCTTCGGGAGATGGGACTGAAGCTTTCTTT. Translating it yields CTSSLSSGDGTEAFF. The chain has TRBV28 and TRBJ1-1; D is ambiguous. From germline, CDR1 is MDHEN and CDR2 SYDVKM. The CDR3 covers 15 residues. The full variable domain, completed using reference TRBV28 and TRBJ1-1, is DVKVTQSSRYLVKRTGEKVFLECVQDMDHENMFWYRQDPGLGLRLIYFSYDVKMKEKGDIPEGYSVSREKKERFSLILESASTNQTSMYLCTSSLSSGDGTEAFFGQGTRLTVV.

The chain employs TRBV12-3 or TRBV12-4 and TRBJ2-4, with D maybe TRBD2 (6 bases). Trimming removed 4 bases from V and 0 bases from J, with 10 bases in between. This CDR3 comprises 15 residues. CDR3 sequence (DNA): TGTGCCAGCAGTTCACCGGGACTAGCCAAAAACATTCAGTACTTC. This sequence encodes CASSSPGLAKNIQYF.

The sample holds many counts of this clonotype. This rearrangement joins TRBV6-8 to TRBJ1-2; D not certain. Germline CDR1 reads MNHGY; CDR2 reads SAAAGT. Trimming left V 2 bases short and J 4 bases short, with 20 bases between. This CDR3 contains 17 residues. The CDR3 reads CASSYASRSRKTYGYTF. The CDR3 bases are TGTGCCAGCAGTTACGCGTCACGCTCTAGAAAGACCTATGGCTACACCTTC.

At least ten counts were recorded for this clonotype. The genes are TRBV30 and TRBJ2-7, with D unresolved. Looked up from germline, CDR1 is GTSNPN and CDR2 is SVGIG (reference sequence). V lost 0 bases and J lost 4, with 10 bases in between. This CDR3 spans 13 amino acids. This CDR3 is CAWSVNRAYEQYV. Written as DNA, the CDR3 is TGTGCCTGGAGTGTCAACAGAGCGTACGAGCAGTACGTC.

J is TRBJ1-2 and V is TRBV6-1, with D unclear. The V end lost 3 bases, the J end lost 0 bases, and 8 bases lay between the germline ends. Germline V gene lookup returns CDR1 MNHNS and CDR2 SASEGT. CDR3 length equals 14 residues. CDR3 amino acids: CASSDTGANYGYTF. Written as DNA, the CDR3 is TGTGCCAGCAGTGATACCGGGGCTAACTATGGCTACACCTTC.

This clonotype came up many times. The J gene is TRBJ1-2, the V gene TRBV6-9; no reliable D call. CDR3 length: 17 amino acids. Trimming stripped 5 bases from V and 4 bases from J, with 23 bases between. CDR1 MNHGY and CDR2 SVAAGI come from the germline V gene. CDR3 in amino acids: CASSRHRPYGKTYGYTF. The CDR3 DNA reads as TGTGCCAGCAGTCGACACCGGCCTTACGGAAAGACCTATGGCTACACCTTC.

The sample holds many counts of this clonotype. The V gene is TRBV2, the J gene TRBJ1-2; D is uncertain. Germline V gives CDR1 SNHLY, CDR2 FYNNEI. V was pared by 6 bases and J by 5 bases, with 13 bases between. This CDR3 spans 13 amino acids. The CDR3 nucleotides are TGTGCCAGCAGGTTGTTCGGAGATTATGGCTACACCTTC. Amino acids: CASRLFGDYGYTF.

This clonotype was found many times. CDR3 nucleotides: TGTGCTAGTGGTCGTATTGATTTGCAGGGAAAGACCTATGGCTACACCTTC. It translates to CASGRIDLQGKTYGYTF. The chain couples TRBV12-5 to TRBJ1-2; perhaps TRBD1 as D (5 bases). The V gene lost 5 bases and the J gene lost 4 bases, with 23 bases spanning the gap. The germline V gene has CDR1 LGHNT and CDR2 FRNRAP. This CDR3 contains 17 residues.

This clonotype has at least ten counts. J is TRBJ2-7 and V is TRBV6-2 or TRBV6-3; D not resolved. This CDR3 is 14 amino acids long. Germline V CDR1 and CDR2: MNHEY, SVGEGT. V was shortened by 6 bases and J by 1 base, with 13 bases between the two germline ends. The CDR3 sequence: CASRERDGSYEQYF. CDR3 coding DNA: TGTGCCAGCAGAGAACGAGACGGATCCTACGAGCAGTACTTC.

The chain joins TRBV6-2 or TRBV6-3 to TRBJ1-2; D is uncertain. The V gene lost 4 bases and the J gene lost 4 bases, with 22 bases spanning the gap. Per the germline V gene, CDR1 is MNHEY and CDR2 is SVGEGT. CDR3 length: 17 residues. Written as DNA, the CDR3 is TGTGCCAGCAGTTGGACTGGCTGCATCGGAAAGACCTATGGCTACACCTTC. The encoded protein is CASSWTGCIGKTYGYTF.

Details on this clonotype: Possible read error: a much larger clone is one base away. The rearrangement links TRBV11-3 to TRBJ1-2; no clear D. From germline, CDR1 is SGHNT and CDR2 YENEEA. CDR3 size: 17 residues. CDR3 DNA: TGTGCCGGCAGCCCGTACAGCGATCTCGGAAAGACCTATGGCTACACCTTC. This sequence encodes CAGSPYSDLGKTYGYTF.

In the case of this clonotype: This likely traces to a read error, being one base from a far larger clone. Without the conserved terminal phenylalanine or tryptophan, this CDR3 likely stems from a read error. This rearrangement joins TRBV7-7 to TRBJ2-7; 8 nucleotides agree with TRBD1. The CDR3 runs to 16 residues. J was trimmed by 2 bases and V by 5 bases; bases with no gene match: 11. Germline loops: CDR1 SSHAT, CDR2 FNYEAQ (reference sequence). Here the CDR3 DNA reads TGTGCCAGCAGCAACTCGACAGGGGCCTTGACCTACGAGCAGTACCTC. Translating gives CASSNSTGALTYEQYL.